The 20 T cell receptor beta chains presented below share a single source sample, sequenced in a study of blood T cell repertoires in COVID-19. Produced via immunoSEQ multiplex PCR; TCRdb's table is partial and in-frame only. The table has 150,000 or so clones, 77% seen once. Specimen: peripheral blood. The receptors stem from a woman aged 45-60 years with active or convalescent COVID-19.

V usage is TRBV20-1 and J usage is TRBJ2-7; tentatively, D is TRBD2 (5 bases). In germline, CDR1 is DFQATT, CDR2 SNEGSKA (reference sequence). With 3 bases removed from V and 2 bases from J, the gap between germline ends came to 5 bases. This CDR3 has 11 residues. The chain's CDR3 is CSASGTYEQYF. In DNA, the CDR3 is TGCAGTGCTAGCGGGACCTACGAGCAGTACTTC.

V is TRBV13 and J is TRBJ1-4; no reliable D call. The CDR3 is 14 amino acids. V gave up 0 bases and J gave up 8 bases, with 10 bases separating them. CDR1 PRHDT and CDR2 FYEKMQ come from the germline V gene (reference sequence). CDR3 sequence: CASSLGRAAEKLFF. In nucleotides, the CDR3 is TGTGCCAGCAGCTTAGGCCGAGCGGCCGAAAAACTGTTTTTT. The full variable domain, completed using reference TRBV13 and TRBJ1-4, is AAGVIQSPRHLIKEKRETATLKCYPIPRHDTVYWYQQGPGQDPQFLISFYEKMQSDKGSIPDRFSAQQFSDYHSELNMSSLELGDSALYFCASSLGRAAEKLFFGSGTQLSVL.

Written as DNA, the CDR3 is TGTGCCAGCAGCGTAGTGAGTAGCACCGGGGAGCTGTTTTTT. Its protein product is CASSVVSSTGELFF. The gene calls are TRBV9 and TRBJ2-2, with D unclear. The CDR3 is made up of 14 amino acids. CDR1 is SGDLS and CDR2 is YYNGEE in the germline V gene. Deletions cut 0 bases from V and 4 bases from J, with 7 bases between.

The V gene is TRBV7-6, the J gene TRBJ2-7; 12 bases match TRBD2. Germline assignment: CDR1 SGHVS and CDR2 FNYEAQ. This CDR3 is 18 amino acids long. Germline trimming cut 1 base from V and 3 bases from J; bases unmatched to any gene: 10. CDR3 coding DNA: TGTGCCAGCAGCTTAGGCCAGGGGGGACTAGCGGGCCTCTACGAGCAGTACTTC. Translating gives CASSLGQGGLAGLYEQYF.

This chain links TRBV29-1 with TRBJ1-1; possibly TRBD1 for D (5 bases). The V gene's germline CDR1 is SQVTM and CDR2 ANQGSEA. The ends were cut back, 6 bases at V and 4 bases at J, with 18 bases in the middle. The CDR3 loop spans 14 amino acids. DNA for the CDR3: TGCAGCGTCCAAGGTCTCGTCGGGGGCACTGAAGCTTTCTTT. As protein: CSVQGLVGGTEAFF. Full variable domain (missing parts from reference TRBV29-1 and TRBJ1-1): SAVISQKPSRDICQRGTSLTIQCQVDSQVTMMFWYRQQPGQSLTLIATANQGSEATYESGFVIDKFPISRPNLTFSTLTVSNMSPEDSSIYLCSVQGLVGGTEAFFGQGTRLTVV.

The V call is TRBV7-8, the J call TRBJ2-1; 7 nucleotides line up with TRBD2. The CDR3 extends over 15 amino acids. With V trimmed by 1 base and J by 4 bases, 4 bases remained unmatched. The germline V gene encodes CDR1 SGHVS and CDR2 FQNEAQ. CDR3 residues: CASSLVLASYNEQFF. In DNA, the CDR3 is TGTGCCAGCAGCTTAGTACTAGCGAGTTACAATGAGCAGTTCTTC.

The chain combines TRBV19 with TRBJ1-5; D gene unclear. CDR3 length equals 15 residues. Germline CDR1 reads LNHDA; CDR2 reads SQIVND (reference sequence). The V and J ends lost 1 base and 5 bases respectively, with 12 bases between them. In nucleotides, the CDR3 is TGTGCCAGTAGTATAGGAGTGAATTCCGATCAGCCCCAGCATTTT. It encodes CASSIGVNSDQPQHF.

The rearrangement uses TRBV19 and TRBJ1-3; TRBD1 is a possible D gene (6 bases). Germline loops: CDR1 LNHDA, CDR2 SQIVND (reference sequence). Between the trimmed V and J ends, which lost 7 bases and 0 bases, there was a span of 7 bases. This CDR3 has 13 residues. CDR3 sequence reads: CASTGASGNTIYF. CDR3 nucleotides: TGTGCCAGTACAGGGGCCTCTGGAAACACCATATATTTT.

Concerning this clone itself: This sample includes further DNA sequences coding for the same CDR3. The gene calls are TRBV28 and TRBJ2-1; 11 bases fit TRBD1. V lost 8 bases, J lost 3 bases, and 9 bases stayed unmatched. Germline-derived CDR1 and CDR2 are MDHEN and SYDVKM. The CDR3 extends over 16 amino acids. The CDR3 sequence: CASSLGQGAIYNEQFF. DNA for the CDR3: TGTGCCAGCTCCCTAGGACAGGGGGCGATCTACAATGAGCAGTTCTTC.

In this sample, this clone turned up a few times. The rearrangement links TRBV6-2 or TRBV6-3 to TRBJ1-4, with D perhaps matching TRBD1 (5 bases). V lost 4 bases, J lost 8 bases, and 11 bases lay in between. Per germline, CDR1 MNHEY and CDR2 SVGEGT. This CDR3 has 13 residues. CDR3 DNA sequence: TGTGCCAGCAGTTGGCAGGGCTACGAAAAACTGTTTTTT. Its protein product is CASSWQGYEKLFF.

V is TRBV24-1 and J is TRBJ1-5; 7 bases map to TRBD1. This CDR3 comprises 15 residues. Losses at the gene ends were 9 bases for V and 2 bases for J; bases not matched to a gene: 9. The germline V gene has CDR1 KGHDR and CDR2 SFDVKD. This CDR3 reads CATASGQAGNQPQHF. CDR3 nucleotides: TGTGCCACCGCATCCGGACAGGCTGGCAATCAGCCCCAGCATTTT.

The V and J genes are TRBV7-9 and TRBJ2-7, with 10 positions matching TRBD2. The CDR3 runs to 15 residues. The J segment lost 4 bases and the V segment lost 0 bases, leaving 3 bases of the junction unmatched. Germline CDR1 is SEHNR and CDR2 is FQNEAQ (reference sequence). The CDR3 region is CASSLAASGRYEQYF. The CDR3 DNA is TGTGCCAGCAGCTTAGCGGCTAGCGGGAGATACGAGCAGTACTTC.

The table lists this clone with many counts. The chain joins TRBV5-4 to TRBJ2-2; the match to TRBD2 covers 12 bases. V shed 4 bases, J shed 4 bases, and the junction held 5 bases outside the gene matches. The CDR3 spans 16 residues. Looked up from germline, CDR1 is SGHNT and CDR2 is YYREEE (reference sequence). CDR3 DNA sequence: TGTGCCAGCAGCCTAGGACTAGCGGGGTTCACCGGGGAGCTGTTTTTT. Protein product: CASSLGLAGFTGELFF.

For the CDR3, the DNA is TGTGCCAGCAGTTACATAGGGGCGGCCGGTGGCTACACCTTC. This gives the protein CASSYIGAAGGYTF. The chain joins TRBV6-5 to TRBJ1-2, with a possible D match to TRBD1 (5 bases). Germline V gives CDR1 MNHEY, CDR2 SVGAGI. The CDR3 has 14 residues. With 2 bases removed from V and 7 bases from J, the gap between germline ends came to 14 bases.

The CDR3 loop is CASSLGTTRGGEQYF. CDR3 in DNA: TGTGCCAGCAGCCTCGGGACTACGCGGGGAGGAGAGCAGTACTTC. V is TRBV3-1 (or the pseudogene TRBV3-2) and J is TRBJ2-7, with 7 bases identical to TRBD2. The CDR3 sequence is 15 residues long. V lost 4 bases and J lost 7; bases outside the gene matches: 13. Germline assignment: CDR1 LGHDT and CDR2 YNNKEL (reference sequence).

This clone occurred many times. The chain is built from TRBV29-1 and TRBJ1-1, with D possibly TRBD1 on 5 matching bases. This CDR3 comprises 13 residues. V shed 4 bases and J shed 6 bases, with 15 bases lying between them. Germline V gene lookup returns CDR1 SQVTM and CDR2 ANQGSEA. CDR3 in DNA: TGCAGCGTTGCCCCCGGGCGGGGCGCTGAAGCTTTCTTT. It codes for CSVAPGRGAEAFF.

This clone appeared a single time. J is TRBJ2-3 and V is TRBV19; D call uncertain. The CDR3 is 14 residues long. Germline V CDR1 and CDR2: LNHDA, SQIVND (reference sequence). V was trimmed by 5 bases and J by 8 bases, leaving 17 bases between them. The CDR3 here is CASSQLSEPGTQYF. Written as DNA, the CDR3 is TGTGCCAGTAGTCAGTTATCAGAGCCAGGTACGCAGTATTTT. Supplemented by reference TRBV19 and TRBJ2-3, the full variable domain reads DGGITQSPKYLFRKEGQNVTLSCEQNLNHDAMYWYRQDPGQGLRLIYYSQIVNDFQKGDIAEGYSVSREKKESFPLTVTSAQKNPTAFYLCASSQLSEPGTQYFGPGTRLTVL.

The chain employs TRBV7-9 and TRBJ2-1; 7 bases are shared with TRBD2. Germline assignment: CDR1 SEHNR and CDR2 FQNEAQ (reference sequence). The V gene end was trimmed by 2 bases and the J gene end by 1 base; junction bases not matched to a gene: 2. This CDR3 is 15 amino acids long. The CDR3 protein is CASSLTGGSYNEQFF. CDR3 in DNA: TGTGCCAGCAGCTTAACGGGGGGATCCTACAATGAGCAGTTCTTC.

The chain recombines TRBV4-2 with TRBJ2-1; 7 bases are a match to TRBD2. Germline V gene data show CDR1 as LGHNA and CDR2 as YNFKEQ. J lost 3 bases, V lost 4 bases, and 6 bases had no gene match. This CDR3 comprises 15 residues. The CDR3 DNA follows: TGTGCCAGCAGCCCTGAGACTAGCTTCTACAATGAGCAGTTCTTC. Amino acids: CASSPETSFYNEQFF.

This sequence joins TRBV7-2 and TRBJ1-6; 11 bases match TRBD1. The junction had 3 bases not matched to a gene; V was cut back by 5 bases and J by 9 bases. Germline values: CDR1 SGHTA, CDR2 FQGNSA. The CDR3 has 14 amino acids. The CDR3 DNA follows: TGTGCCAGCAGCGGGGGACAGGGGGGTTCACCCCTCCACTTT. Residues: CASSGGQGGSPLHF.